What follows are 10 T cell receptor beta chains derived from one specimen sequenced in a study of T cells in Graves' hyperthyroidism and ophthalmopathy. Amplification of TCR beta CDR3 regions was performed using RNA transcripts as template. With the HTBI primer set, the TCR CDR3 went through a first round of RT-PCR. TCRdb itself ran the multiplex PCR reads through MiXCR, one entry per CDR3 protein. In the table there are nearly 750,000 distinct CDR3 sequences, about a third of which are singletons. The material sequenced was blood. Receptors originate from a woman between 35 and 50 years old with Graves' hyperthyroidism.

The chain uses TRBV7-8 and TRBJ1-2, with 9 bases matching TRBD1. Germline V CDR1 and CDR2: SGHVS, FQNEAQ. This CDR3 region has 11 residues. Losses at the gene ends were 6 bases for V and 12 bases for J; bases not matched to a gene: 5. Here the CDR3 reads CASSHGQGNTF. The CDR3 bases are TGTGCCAGCAGTCACGGACAGGGGAACACCTTC. The entire variable domain, with the rest obtained from reference TRBV7-8 and TRBJ1-2, is as follows: GAGVSQSPRYKVAKRGQDVALRCDPISGHVSLFWYQQALGQGPEFLTYFQNEAQLDKSGLPSDRFFAERPEGSVSTLKIQRTQQEDSAVYLCASSHGQGNTFGSGTRLTVV.

The CDR3 DNA reads as TGTGCCATCAGCGGGACAGGGAGTCCGCCCCAGCATTTT. It yields the protein CAISGTGSPPQHF. The genes are TRBV10-3 and TRBJ1-5, with TRBD1 matching 9 bases. Germline assignment: CDR1 ENHRY and CDR2 SYGVKD. V shed 6 bases and J 9 bases; nucleotides not matched to a gene: 6. The CDR3 runs to 13 residues.

This clonotype was seen only a few times. V gene TRBV20-1 combines with J gene TRBJ2-5; 9 nucleotides align to TRBD1. The CDR3 sequence is 13 residues long. After removal of 3 bases from V and 5 bases from J, the junction contained 4 bases not matched to a gene. Germline V lookup: CDR1 DFQATT, CDR2 SNEGSKA (reference sequence). DNA for the CDR3: TGCAGTGCTAGTGACAGGGGGAGGGAGACCCAGTACTTC. Translation gives CSASDRGRETQYF.

There are many counts of this clonotype. The chain carries TRBV20-1 and TRBJ1-1, with D hard to call. The V end lost 6 bases, the J end lost 0 bases, and 8 bases lay between the germline ends. The CDR3 length is 12 residues. Germline V CDR1 and CDR2: DFQATT, SNEGSKA (reference sequence). CDR3 nucleotides: TGCAGTGCCCAAGGCATGAACACTGAAGCTTTCTTT. It specifies CSAQGMNTEAFF.

This clonotype was observed once. The V gene is TRBV10-3, the J gene TRBJ2-3; D remains unclear. Trimming removed 0 bases at V and 6 bases at J, with 16 bases between. CDR3 length: 16 residues. Per the germline V gene, CDR1 is ENHRY and CDR2 is SYGVKD. The CDR3 region is CAISESNFVGFDTQYF. The CDR3 bases are TGTGCCATCAGTGAGTCGAACTTTGTGGGGTTCGATACGCAGTATTTT.

Concerning this clonotype itself: Germline is not matched at one junction end, which may reflect a read error. The chain couples TRBV7-2 to TRBJ2-5, with 14 positions matching TRBD2. The better agreement between TRBJ2-1 and the DNA end casts doubt on the J call. This CDR3 contains 16 residues. Germline CDR1 SGHTA, CDR2 FQGNSA. The chain's CDR3 is CASSLGGTSGSETQFF. CDR3 sequence (DNA): TGCGCCAGCAGCCTAGGAGGGACTAGCGGGAGTGAGACCCAGTTCTTC.

The chain employs TRBV5-1 and TRBJ1-6, with D possibly matching TRBD1 (5 bases). Germline V gene lookup returns CDR1 SGHRS and CDR2 YFSETQ. V was shortened by 2 bases and J by 9 bases, with 15 bases between the two germline ends. This CDR3 comprises 15 residues. The CDR3 DNA sequence: TGCGCCAGCAGCTTCCGGGACGGGGATTCTTCACCCCTCCACTTT. Translated, it gives CASSFRDGDSSPLHF.

The chain uses TRBV5-1 and TRBJ1-1; no firm D call. V lost 0 bases, J lost 6 bases, and 12 bases lay in between. The germline V gene encodes CDR1 SGHRS and CDR2 YFSETQ. This CDR3 has 14 residues. CDR3 DNA: TGCGCCAGCAGCTTGGGGGAGGTGAGCGCTGAAGCTTTCTTT. The encoded protein is CASSLGEVSAEAFF. The full variable domain, with the rest looked up from reference TRBV5-1 and TRBJ1-1, is KAGVTQTPRYLIKTRGQQVTLSCSPISGHRSVSWYQQTPGQGLQFLFEYFSETQRNKGNFPGRFSGRQFSNSRSEMNVSTLELGDSALYLCASSLGEVSAEAFFGQGTRLTVV.

The chain employs TRBV5-5 and TRBJ1-6; the D is unclear. Trimming removed 0 bases from V and 6 bases from J, with 13 bases in between. The CDR3 loop spans 16 amino acids. CDR1 is SGHKS, CDR2 YYEKEE, per germline (reference sequence). DNA of the CDR3: TGTGCCAGCAGCTTGGTAGCAGGAACATTTAATTCACCCCTCCACTTT. This gives the protein CASSLVAGTFNSPLHF.

The V call is TRBV5-6, the J call TRBJ1-5; possible D gene TRBD1, 5 bases. With 4 bases removed from V and 1 base from J, the gap between germline ends came to 12 bases. The CDR3 is 15 residues long. Germline CDR1 SGHDT, CDR2 YYEEEE. In DNA form, the CDR3 reads TGTGCCAGCAGCCAGTGGGGGGGAAGCAATCAGCCCCAGCATTTT. Residues: CASSQWGGSNQPQHF.